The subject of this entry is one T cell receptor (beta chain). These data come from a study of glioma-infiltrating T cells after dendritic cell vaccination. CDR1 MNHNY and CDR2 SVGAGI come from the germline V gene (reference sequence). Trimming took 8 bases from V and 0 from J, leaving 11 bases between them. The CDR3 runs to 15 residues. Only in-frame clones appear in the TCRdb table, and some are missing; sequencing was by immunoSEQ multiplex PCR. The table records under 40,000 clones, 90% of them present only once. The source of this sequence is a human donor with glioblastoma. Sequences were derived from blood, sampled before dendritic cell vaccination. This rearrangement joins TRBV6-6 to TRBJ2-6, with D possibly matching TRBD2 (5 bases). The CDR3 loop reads CASFRGNSGANVLTF. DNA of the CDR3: TGTGCCAGCTTTCGGGGTAACTCTGGGGCCAACGTCCTGACTTTC.